This T cell receptor (beta chain) was sequenced in a study of CD8+CD57+ T cells in acquired aplastic anemia. Study context: Sorted CD4+ and CD8+ cells yielded roughly 3.5 ug of DNA on average. On average, healthy donors gave approximately 10 million reads for CD4+ cells. Findings and limits, study-wide: Patient and control CD8+ Simpson's diversity was not significantly different. Patients had around 30 CD8+ CDR3 sequences in common with controls (the shared set).

Genomic DNA constituted the template upon which TCR beta VDJ and CDR3 profiling was performed. TCRdb re-called the reads with MiXCR, one entry per CDR3 protein. Here the sample spans about 420,000 distinct CDR3 sequences, 55% to 70% being singletons. Germline CDR1 SGHTA, CDR2 FQGNSA. Trimming cost V 6 bases and J 13 bases, with 19 bases left between them. The CDR3 loop spans 13 amino acids. Note on this clonotype: Its antigen is as yet unknown.

Specimen: sorted CD4+, CD8+, or CD8+CD57+ T cells (not recorded which) from PBMCs. The J gene is TRBJ1-5, the V gene TRBV7-2; D is perhaps TRBD1 (6 bases). This clonotype was sampled from a human donor in good health, serving as a control. CDR3 sequence: CASSEQGDRSQHF. Written as DNA, the CDR3 is TGTGCCAGCAGTGAACAGGGAGATCGGTCTCAGCATTTT. The full variable domain, its missing parts supplied by reference TRBV7-2 and TRBJ1-5, is GAGVSQSPSNKVTEKGKDVELRCDPISGHTALYWYRQSLGQGLEFLIYFQGNSAPDKSGLPSDRFSAERTGGSVSTLTIQRTQQEDSAVYLCASSEQGDRSQHFGDGTRLSIL.